This T cell receptor beta chain was recovered during a study of blood T cell repertoires in COVID-19. Recovered participants had two consecutive negative NP/OP PCR tests, healthcare professional clearance, or symptom resolution. In the source study's methods: Amplification with reference gene primers provided the estimates of nucleated cell counts. TCRdb keeps only in-frame clones here, not all; method: immunoSEQ multiplex PCR. V and J calls and clone size are as listed in that table; D and trimming were resolved from the DNA. The sample holds 450,000 to 500,000 clones, approximately 86% seen once. This CDR3 has 17 residues. Germline values: CDR1 SGHNT, CDR2 YENEEA. Trimming shortened V by 0 bases and J by 7 bases, and 20 bases separated the two germline ends.

V and J are TRBV11-3 and TRBJ2-3, with a tentative D call TRBD2 (6 bases). This receptor was identified in a woman aged 18-29 years who had recovered from COVID-19. Sequencing input: PBMCs or T cells enriched from blood (not recorded which). DNA for the CDR3: TGTGCCAGCAGCTTAGATGGAGGAGGGGAGGTAGGAAATACGCAGTATTTT. It yields the protein CASSLDGGGEVGNTQYF.